This is a list of T cell receptor beta chains from one sample in a study of CD8 T cells in Susac syndrome. MiXCR was run by TCRdb on the immunoSEQ multiplex PCR reads, yielding one entry per CDR3 protein. The data contain approximately 200,000 distinct CDR3 sequences, over 90% of them singletons. The specimen sequenced was CD4+ T cells from PBMCs. All receptors come from a human donor with multiple sclerosis. Both conserved end residues are part of each CDR3. D genes are given only for firm matches. The size field is filled for only some rows; it gives once, few, many or a size class.

D,size,V,J,CDR3,DNA
-,-,TRBV20-1,TRBJ2-7,CSASGANLEQYF,TGCAGTGCCTCCGGGGCCAATCTCGAGCAGTACTTC
-,-,TRBV6-1,TRBJ1-1,CASSEGVRGVNTEAFF,TGTGCCAGCAGTGAAGGGGTGAGAGGGGTGAACACTGAAGCTTTCTTT
-,once,TRBV20-1,TRBJ1-2,CSAITSYGYTF,TGCAGTGCGATAACGAGCTATGGCTACACCTTC
-,-,TRBV29-1,TRBJ1-4,CSVVSGPRLGEKLFF,TGCAGCGTTGTTTCAGGGCCACGCCTGGGGGAAAAACTGTTTTTT
-,-,TRBV12-3/TRBV12-4,TRBJ1-2,CASSLVRGYGYTF,TGTGCCAGCAGTTTAGTTCGTGGCTATGGCTACACCTTC
TRBD1,-,TRBV11-2,TRBJ1-1,CASSLGQGRAEAFF,TGTGCCAGCAGCTTAGGACAGGGAAGAGCTGAAGCTTTCTTT
-,-,TRBV10-3,TRBJ2-2,CAIGYQGNTGELFF,TGTGCCATCGGCTACCAGGGGAACACCGGGGAGCTGTTTTTT
-,-,TRBV3-1,TRBJ1-2,CASSRLNRDLDGYTF,TGTGCCAGCAGCCGATTAAACCGGGACTTAGATGGCTACACCTTC
-,once,TRBV10-2,TRBJ1-6,CASSESTGHSPLHF,TGCGCCAGCAGTGAGTCTACGGGGCATTCACCCCTCCACTTT
-,-,TRBV7-2,TRBJ2-5,CASSLGLGTQYF,TGTGCCAGCAGCTTAGGGTTGGGGACCCAGTACTTC
-,-,TRBV3-1,TRBJ1-6,CASSHGLQGPLHF,TGTGCCAGCAGCCACGGTCTACAGGGACCCCTCCACTTT
TRBD2,-,TRBV12-3/TRBV12-4,TRBJ2-5,CASTKTSPETQYF,TGTGCCAGCACCAAGACTAGCCCAGAGACCCAGTACTTC
TRBD1,-,TRBV15,TRBJ2-6,CATSSPGQVLSGANVLTF,TGTGCCACCAGCTCGCCGGGACAGGTCCTCTCTGGGGCCAACGTCCTGACTTTC
TRBD2,-,TRBV2,TRBJ2-1,CASNERGDSYNEQFF,TGTGCCAGCAACGAGCGGGGGGATTCCTACAATGAGCAGTTCTTC
-,once,TRBV7-8,TRBJ1-6,CASSLVTGESPLHF,TGTGCCAGCAGCTTAGTGACAGGCGAGTCACCCCTCCACTTT
-,-,TRBV11-1,TRBJ2-3,CASSLRDTDTQYF,TGTGCCAGCAGCCTTCGGGACACAGATACGCAGTATTTT
TRBD1,-,TRBV27,TRBJ2-1,CASSFQWGQGQFF,TGTGCCAGCAGTTTTCAGTGGGGACAGGGGCAGTTCTTC
-,-,TRBV20-1,TRBJ1-1,CSARDGILNTEAFF,TGCAGTGCTAGAGACGGAATACTGAACACTGAAGCTTTCTTT
-,-,TRBV29-1,TRBJ1-2,CSVGGRELYGYTF,TGCAGCGTTGGAGGTAGGGAACTCTATGGCTACACCTTC
TRBD1,once,TRBV3-1,TRBJ1-2,CASSQDGGTGIYGYTF,TGTGCCAGCAGCCAAGATGGGGGGACAGGCATCTATGGCTACACCTTC
-,-,TRBV3-1,TRBJ2-5,CASSQLDGETQYF,TGTGCCAGCAGCCAACTCGACGGGGAGACCCAGTACTTC
TRBD1,-,TRBV28,TRBJ1-2,CASSLGGQQSDGYTF,TGTGCCAGCAGTTTGGGGGGACAGCAATCAGATGGCTACACCTTC
-,-,TRBV20-1,TRBJ2-5,CSASSFESHAKGETQYF,TGCAGTGCTAGTAGTTTCGAGAGCCACGCTAAGGGAGAGACCCAGTACTTC
-,-,TRBV2,TRBJ2-1,CASSVSSGYNEQFF,TGCGCCAGCAGTGTCTCGTCGGGGTACAATGAGCAGTTCTTC
-,-,TRBV3-1,TRBJ1-1,CASSPGQAPAFF,TGTGCCAGCAGCCCCGGACAAGCCCCAGCTTTCTTT
-,-,TRBV9,TRBJ1-2,CASSPGVNDGYTF,TGTGCCAGCAGCCCGGGGGTGAACGATGGCTACACCTTC
-,-,TRBV29-1,TRBJ2-3,CSITRDTQYF,TGCAGCATAACACGGGATACGCAGTATTTT
TRBD2,-,TRBV29-1,TRBJ2-1,CSVEGGRLYNEQFF,TGCAGCGTTGAAGGCGGGAGACTCTACAATGAGCAGTTCTTC
TRBD1,-,TRBV3-1,TRBJ2-3,CASSPIRDRGADTQYF,TGTGCCAGCAGCCCAATCCGGGACAGGGGAGCGGATACGCAGTATTTT
-,-,TRBV18,TRBJ2-7,CASSRGHSSYEQYF,TGTGCCAGCTCACGGGGACACTCGTCCTACGAGCAGTACTTC
-,once,TRBV29-1,TRBJ1-1,CSAGEMNTEAFF,TGCAGCGCTGGGGAGATGAACACTGAAGCTTTCTTT
-,once,TRBV30,TRBJ1-6,CAWSPRGWADSPLHF,TGTGCCTGGAGCCCCAGGGGTTGGGCAGATTCACCCCTCCACTTT
-,-,TRBV3-1,TRBJ1-2,CASSQLQGWSYTF,TGTGCCAGCAGCCAATTGCAGGGTTGGAGCTACACCTTC
-,-,TRBV20-1,TRBJ1-5,CSASGSNQPQHF,TGCAGTGCTTCAGGGAGCAATCAGCCCCAGCATTTT
-,-,TRBV12-3/TRBV12-4,TRBJ2-5,CASSLGVRGNGETQYF,TGTGCCAGCAGTTTAGGGGTCAGGGGCAACGGGGAGACCCAGTACTTC
TRBD1,-,TRBV6-5,TRBJ2-7,CASSSDRAEQYF,TGTGCCAGCAGTTCCGACAGGGCCGAGCAGTACTTC
-,-,TRBV12-3/TRBV12-4,TRBJ2-7,CASSSGPFPNEQYF,TGTGCCAGCAGCTCCGGACCCTTTCCTAACGAGCAGTACTTC
-,-,TRBV30,TRBJ2-6,CAWTATGANVLTF,TGTGCCTGGACCGCGACTGGGGCCAACGTCCTGACTTTC
-,-,TRBV9,TRBJ1-1,CASSGQANREAFF,TGTGCCAGCAGCGGACAGGCAAATCGGGAAGCTTTCTTT
TRBD1,-,TRBV29-1,TRBJ1-5,CSVRTGWDQPQHF,TGCAGCGTCCGGACAGGTTGGGATCAGCCCCAGCATTTT
-,-,TRBV7-2,TRBJ2-3,CASSYRPELTF,TGTGCCAGCAGCTACCGGCCTGAACTTACTTTT
-,-,TRBV30,TRBJ2-3,CAWSVAVNRMVTDTQYF,TGTGCCTGGAGTGTAGCGGTTAACAGGATGGTGACAGATACGCAGTATTTT
TRBD2,-,TRBV4-2,TRBJ2-7,CASSLPKASGGNEQYF,TGTGCCAGCAGCCTTCCCAAGGCTAGCGGGGGGAATGAGCAGTACTTC